This TCR beta chain came from a study of T-cell memory formation after mild COVID-19. Overall study: The two donors had largely donor-specific TCR clusters.

This clonotype was picked up a small number of times. CDR3 length: 15 residues. Trimming took 0 bases from V and 4 from J, leaving 10 bases between them. CDR1 and CDR2 from the germline V gene are MNHEY and SVGAGI. It was 5'RACE with constant-segment primers that produced the TCR alpha and TCR beta cDNA libraries, which carried sample barcodes and UMIs. TCRdb reprocessed the 5' RACE reads with MiXCR, giving one entry per CDR3 protein. The table includes under 300,000 distinct CDR3 sequences, around 17% detected once. This clonotype was obtained from a man younger than 35 who had mild COVID-19 (a few samples of this study predate the infection). Cell type and time point are not known. The genes are TRBV6-5 and TRBJ1-5; no clear D. Sequencing was carried out using PBMCs or a T cell subset sorted from them (not recorded which). The CDR3 DNA is TGTGCCAGCAGTTACTCGCAAGGAAGGAATCAGCCCCAGCATTTT. Amino acid sequence: CASSYSQGRNQPQHF.